The 21 T cell receptor beta chains in this list originate from one sample, sequenced in a study of monozygotic twins with inflammatory bowel disease. No DNA is given; TCRdb re-called the 5' RACE reads and lists each CDR3 protein once. The repertoire table contains about 450,000 distinct CDR3 sequences. The sample comprised blood. The source is a human donor with ulcerative colitis or Crohn's disease, or a healthy co-twin of an affected twin (not recorded which).

V gene TRBV19 combines with J gene TRBJ1-1. Germline CDR1 reads LNHDA; CDR2 reads SQIVND (reference sequence). The CDR3 is 15 residues long. CDR3 in amino acids: CASSFSGRKNTEAFF.

CDR3: CASSVGTLNTEAFF. The V gene is TRBV9, the J gene TRBJ1-1; TCRdb's D gene call, TRBD1, goes unchecked for lack of DNA. Germline CDR1 is SGDLS and CDR2 is YYNGEE. CDR3 length equals 14 residues.

The chain couples TRBV29-1 to TRBJ2-7; TCRdb returns TRBD2, unconfirmable since there is no DNA. The germline CDR1 and CDR2 sequences are SQVTM and ANQGSEA. The length of the CDR3 is 13 residues. CDR3: CSVTSGSFGEQYF.

This sequence joins TRBV7-2 and TRBJ2-1; the TCRdb D gene call, TRBD2, has no DNA to confirm it. CDR3 size: 15 residues. CDR1 and CDR2 (germline): SGHTA, FQGNSA. CDR3 loop: CASSTTGSAYNEQFF.

V is TRBV4-2 and J is TRBJ2-1; lacking DNA, the TRBD2 call made by TCRdb goes unchecked. The length of the CDR3 is 16 residues. Germline V CDR1 and CDR2: LGHNA, YNFKEQ. CDR3: CASSQALAGGPGEQFF.

The chain uses TRBV2 and TRBJ1-2; the TRBD1 assignment by TCRdb is unverifiable without DNA. The CDR3 has 16 amino acids. Germline assignment: CDR1 SNHLY and CDR2 FYNNEI. CDR3 protein: CASSETVSASYSGYTF.

V is TRBV2 and J is TRBJ1-4; there is no DNA to check the TCRdb D call of TRBD1. Germline V gene sequence: CDR1 SNHLY, CDR2 FYNNEI. This CDR3 comprises 15 residues. CDR3 amino acids: CASSESLTGGLKLFF.

The CDR3 loop reads CASSFTTGRNYGYTF. The chain uses TRBV12-3 or TRBV12-4 and TRBJ1-2; TCRdb indicates TRBD1, and absent DNA this call remains unverified. The CDR3 extends over 15 amino acids.

The V and J genes are TRBV19 and TRBJ2-2; TCRdb reports TRBD1, a call that lacks DNA to check it against. The CDR3 spans 14 residues. Looked up from germline, CDR1 is LNHDA and CDR2 is SQIVND (reference sequence). The CDR3 loop is CASRRQGGTGELFF.

The rearrangement joins TRBV9 to TRBJ2-7; as DNA is missing, the TRBD1 call by TCRdb cannot be tested. CDR1 SGDLS and CDR2 YYNGEE come from the germline V gene. This CDR3 is 14 amino acids long. The CDR3 reads CASSVGGAIDEQYF.

The chain links TRBV4-2 to TRBJ2-3; without DNA, the TCRdb call of TRBD2 cannot be checked. This CDR3 is built from 17 residues. CDR1 is LGHNA, CDR2 YNFKEQ, per germline. The chain's CDR3 is CASSQDVLAGGTDTQYF.

The chain links TRBV28 to TRBJ1-4; TCRdb indicates TRBD1, and absent DNA this call remains unverified. Germline CDR1 and CDR2: MDHEN and SYDVKM. The CDR3 loop spans 17 amino acids. The CDR3 is CASSLYQWDRPREKLFF.

The CDR3: CSARGIEATRFEQFF. The V call is TRBV20-1, the J call TRBJ2-1. Germline V CDR1 and CDR2: DFQATT, SNEGSKA (reference sequence). The CDR3 contains 15 residues.

This chain joins TRBV7-9 and TRBJ2-1; TCRdb indicates TRBD1, and absent DNA this call remains unverified. CDR3 length: 15 residues. Germline values: CDR1 SEHNR, CDR2 FQNEAQ (reference sequence). CDR3 residues: CASSRDRGRYNEQFF.

This chain links TRBV7-3 with TRBJ2-1; TCRdb picks TRBD2, but there is no DNA to check that call. Germline V lookup: CDR1 SGHTA, CDR2 FQGTGA. The CDR3 contains 15 residues. CDR3 amino acids: CASSTSGSAYNEQFF.

The gene calls are TRBV5-5 and TRBJ2-4; checking the TCRdb D call of TRBD2 is not possible without DNA. This CDR3 contains 16 residues. The V gene's germline CDR1 is SGHKS and CDR2 YYEKEE (reference sequence). CDR3 in amino acids: CASSFTGGALKDIQYF.

The rearrangement joins TRBV29-1 to TRBJ2-7; TCRdb designates TRBD2, a call that cannot be tested without DNA. This CDR3 has 14 amino acids. CDR1 and CDR2 (germline): SQVTM, ANQGSEA. This chain's CDR3 is CSVRTSGNTYEQYF.

This chain connects TRBV2 to TRBJ1-1; TCRdb outputs TRBD1, but without DNA this stays unchecked. Germline CDR1 is SNHLY and CDR2 is FYNNEI. The CDR3 is made up of 13 amino acids. The CDR3: CASSGQQGSEAFF. The entire variable domain, with the rest obtained from reference TRBV2 and TRBJ1-1, is as follows: EPEVTQTPSHQVTQMGQEVILRCVPISNHLYFYWYRQILGQKVEFLVSFYNNEISEKSEIFDDQFSVERPDGSNFTLKIRSTKLEDSAMYFCASSGQQGSEAFFGQGTRLTVV.

CDR3 region: CASSTTPTSTDTQYF. The chain joins TRBV3-1 to TRBJ2-3. This CDR3 region has 15 residues. Germline loops: CDR1 LGHDT, CDR2 YNNKEL (reference sequence).

V gene TRBV5-1 combines with J gene TRBJ2-1; TCRdb outputs TRBD1, but without DNA this stays unchecked. CDR3 length: 15 residues. Germline CDR1 is SGHRS and CDR2 is YFSETQ. The CDR3: CASSLESGDYNEQFF.

The rearrangement uses TRBV20-1 and TRBJ2-3; the D gene TCRdb calls, TRBD1, cannot be checked with no DNA. This CDR3 is 12 amino acids long. The germline CDR1 and CDR2 sequences are DFQATT and SNEGSKA (reference sequence). CDR3 sequence reads: CSALQGADTQYF.